This passage covers 9 T cell receptor beta chains from one sample sequenced in a study of Graves' ophthalmopathy and Graves' hyperthyroidism. The authors amplified TCR beta CDR3 regions from RNA transcripts. RT-PCR was first run with HTBI primers, then multiplex PCR in a second round. TCRdb reprocessed the multiplex PCR reads via MiXCR and lists one record per CDR3 protein. This table has a few hundred thousand distinct CDR3 sequences, 39% appearing once. Material for sequencing was peripheral blood or thyroid tissue (not recorded which). The receptors derive from an adult man with Graves' hyperthyroidism.

Remarks on this clonotype: A much bigger clone sits one base away, suggesting this may be a read error. This chain connects TRBV7-8 to TRBJ2-7; D possibly corresponds to TRBD2 (6 bases). The CDR3 extends over 11 amino acids. Germline V CDR1 and CDR2: SGHVS, FQNEAQ. Trimming removed 5 bases at V and 7 bases at J, with 9 bases between. DNA of the CDR3: TGTGCCAGCAGCGGTCGGGGGGAGCAGTACTTC. It yields the protein CASSGRGEQYF. The full variable domain, in which reference TRBV7-8 and TRBJ2-7 provide the parts outside the CDR3, is GAGVSQSPRYKVAKRGQDVALRCDPISGHVSLFWYQQALGQGPEFLTYFQNEAQLDKSGLPSDRFFAERPEGSVSTLKIQRTQQEDSAVYLCASSGRGEQYFGPGTRLTVT.

The chain joins TRBV5-1 to TRBJ2-3; D is uncertain. In germline, CDR1 is SGHRS, CDR2 YFSETQ. V was shortened by 0 bases and J by 2 bases, with 7 bases between the two germline ends. The CDR3 is 14 residues long. For the CDR3, the DNA is TGCGCCAGCAGCTTGGATATCCTCACAGATACGCAGTATTTT. Its protein product is CASSLDILTDTQYF.

The chain couples TRBV20-1 to TRBJ1-2, with unresolved D. Germline V gene data show CDR1 as DFQATT and CDR2 as SNEGSKA (reference sequence). Trimming shortened V by 4 bases and J by 2 bases, and 8 bases separated the two germline ends. The CDR3 has 12 residues. The CDR3 nucleotides are TGCAGTGCTACGGACCCCAACTATGGCTACACCTTC. Its translation is CSATDPNYGYTF.

In this sample, this clonotype turned up a few times. V is TRBV2 and J is TRBJ1-6; a possible D gene is TRBD1 (5 bases). The CDR3 sequence is 17 residues long. V was cut by 5 bases and J by 0 bases, with 14 bases left in between. Germline V lookup: CDR1 SNHLY, CDR2 FYNNEI. The CDR3 here is CASSLYGASSYNSPLHF. CDR3 nucleotides: TGTGCCAGCAGTTTATACGGGGCCAGCTCCTATAATTCACCCCTCCACTTT.

V usage is TRBV15 and J usage is TRBJ2-1; D is possibly TRBD2 (5 bases). The CDR3 loop spans 13 amino acids. Germline-derived CDR1 and CDR2 are LNHNV and YYDKDF (reference sequence). Trimming shortened V by 5 bases and J by 9 bases, and 14 bases separated the two germline ends. CDR3 coding DNA: TGTGCCACCAGCGGCAGGAGGTTTAGTGAGCAGTTCTTC. Its translation: CATSGRRFSEQFF.

This clonotype was seen repeatedly, ten times or more. The J gene is TRBJ1-4, the V gene TRBV29-1, with TRBD1 matching over 7 bases. V trimming: 5 bases; J trimming: 12 bases; junction bases outside the gene matches: 12. The V gene's germline CDR1 is SQVTM and CDR2 ANQGSEA. The CDR3 has 13 residues. As DNA, the CDR3 is TGCAGCGTTTCCAAGACAGGGATGGAAGAACTGTTTTTT. This translates into CSVSKTGMEELFF.

This clonotype was seen more than once but under ten times. The rearrangement joins TRBV7-8 to TRBJ2-7, with D maybe TRBD1 (7 bases). The ends were cut back, 3 bases at V and 5 bases at J, with 17 bases in the middle. The CDR3 is made up of 15 amino acids. Germline loops: CDR1 SGHVS, CDR2 FQNEAQ. The CDR3 coding sequence is TGTGCCAGCAGCTTCGGAGGGGGCTTGATAGACGAGCAGTACTTC. It codes for CASSFGGGLIDEQYF.

This clonotype was detected a few times. The rearrangement uses TRBV27 and TRBJ1-1, with D possibly matching TRBD1 (6 bases). The CDR3 totals 13 residues. Germline V gene sequence: CDR1 MNHEY, CDR2 SMNVEV (reference sequence). The V gene lost 2 bases and the J gene lost 6 bases, with 10 bases spanning the gap. As DNA, the CDR3 is TGTGCCAGCAGTTTACAGGGGCGGGCTGAAGCTTTCTTT. This codes for CASSLQGRAEAFF.

The V call is TRBV7-3, the J call TRBJ2-7; 7 bases are shared with TRBD1. The V segment lost 3 bases and the J segment 3 bases; nucleotides outside the gene matches: 5. Germline V gives CDR1 SGHTA, CDR2 FQGTGA. The CDR3 length is 14 residues. In nucleotides, the CDR3 is TGTGCCAGCAGCTTTACAGGGGTGAGCTACGAGCAGTACTTC. This codes for CASSFTGVSYEQYF.